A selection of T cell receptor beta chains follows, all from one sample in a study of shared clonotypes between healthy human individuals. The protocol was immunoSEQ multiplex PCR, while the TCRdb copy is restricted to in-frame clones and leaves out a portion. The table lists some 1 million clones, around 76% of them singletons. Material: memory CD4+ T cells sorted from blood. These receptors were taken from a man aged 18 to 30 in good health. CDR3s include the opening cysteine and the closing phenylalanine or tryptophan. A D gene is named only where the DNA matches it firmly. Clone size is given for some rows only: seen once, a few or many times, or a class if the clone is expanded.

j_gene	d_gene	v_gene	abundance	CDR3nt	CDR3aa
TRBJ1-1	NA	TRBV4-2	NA	TGTGCCAGCAGCCAAGTGGGGGGAGCCACTGAAGCTTTCTTT	CASSQVGGATEAFF
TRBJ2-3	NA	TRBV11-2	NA	TGTGCCAGCAGCTCTCAAATGACTCCAGATACGCAGTATTTT	CASSSQMTPDTQYF
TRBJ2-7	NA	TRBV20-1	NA	TGCAGTGCGCTGGCCAGGGAGGAGCAGTACTTC	CSALAREEQYF
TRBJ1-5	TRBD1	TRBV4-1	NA	TGCGCCAGCAGCCCTCTAGACAGGGGCGAGAGCAATCAGCCCCAGCATTTT	CASSPLDRGESNQPQHF
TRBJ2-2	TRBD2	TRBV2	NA	TGTGCCAGCAGGGAGACTAGCCCCGGGGAGCTGTTTTTT	CASRETSPGELFF
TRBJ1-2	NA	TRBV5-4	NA	TGTGCCAGCAGCTGGGGGGACAATGTAGGATATGGCTACACCTTC	CASSWGDNVGYGYTF
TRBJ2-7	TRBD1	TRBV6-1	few	TGTGCCAGCAGTGGGTACAGGGGTCTAGTGTCACGTTGGGAGCAGTACTTC	CASSGYRGLVSRWEQYF
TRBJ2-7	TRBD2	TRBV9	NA	TGTGCCAGCAGCGTAGCTAGCGGGGAACGTTACGAGCAGTACTTC	CASSVASGERYEQYF
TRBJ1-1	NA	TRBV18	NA	TGTGCCAGCTCACCCCTCGGGGTATTGAACACTGAAGCTTTCTTT	CASSPLGVLNTEAFF
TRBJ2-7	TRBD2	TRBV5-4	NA	TGTGCCAGCAGCCAATCTAGCGGGGGGCTCTACGAGCAGTACTTC	CASSQSSGGLYEQYF
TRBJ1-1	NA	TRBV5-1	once	TGCGCCAGCAGGAGGAGGGAGATATTCCAGGCGGACACTGAAGCTTTCTTT	CASRRREIFQADTEAFF
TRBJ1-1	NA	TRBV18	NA	TGTGCCAGCACCCCGCGGGGCGATTCGAACACTGAAGCTTTCTTT	CASTPRGDSNTEAFF
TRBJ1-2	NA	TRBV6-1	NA	TGTGCCAGCAGGAGGGTGGGCCTGGACTATGGCTACACCTTC	CASRRVGLDYGYTF
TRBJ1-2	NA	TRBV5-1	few	TGCGCCAGCAGCTCAGAGGACAGTGTCTACTATGGCTACACCTTC	CASSSEDSVYYGYTF
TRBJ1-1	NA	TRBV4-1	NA	TGCGCCAGCAGCCAAGGTGTAGGACACAGGAACACTGAAGCTTTCTTT	CASSQGVGHRNTEAFF
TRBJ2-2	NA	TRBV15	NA	TGTGCCACCAGCAGAGCTGTGGGCGGGGAGCTGTTTTTT	CATSRAVGGELFF
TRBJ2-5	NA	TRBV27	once	TGTGCCAGCAGCGACTACTCCAGTGAGACCCAGTACTTC	CASSDYSSETQYF
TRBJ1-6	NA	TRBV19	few	TGTGCCAGTAGTATAGCGGGGCTCGGTTCACCCCTCCACTTT	CASSIAGLGSPLHF
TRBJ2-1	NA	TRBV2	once	TGTGCCAGCAGTGGGGACGGTTACAATGAGCAGTTCTTC	CASSGDGYNEQFF
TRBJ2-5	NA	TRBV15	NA	TGTGCCACCAGCAGAGAATACTCGGGCATCACGGAGACCCAGTACTTC	CATSREYSGITETQYF
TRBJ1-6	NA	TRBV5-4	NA	TGTGCCAGCAGCTTGGGGATCGGGGGCGACTATAATTCACCCCTCCACTTT	CASSLGIGGDYNSPLHF
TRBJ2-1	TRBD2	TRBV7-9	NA	TGTGCCAGCAGCCTGGGACTAGCGGGAGTAGGGGAGCAGTTCTTC	CASSLGLAGVGEQFF
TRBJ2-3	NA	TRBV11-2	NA	TGTGCCAGCAGCTTAGTTAGTCTACCATCTAGCACAGATACGCAGTATTTT	CASSLVSLPSSTDTQYF
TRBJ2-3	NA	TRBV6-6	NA	TGTGCCAGCAGTTACTCGGGAAGTCCAGGCACAGATACGCAGTATTTT	CASSYSGSPGTDTQYF
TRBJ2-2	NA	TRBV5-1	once	TGCGCCAGCAGCTTTACGAGCTCGGAGCTGTTTTTT	CASSFTSSELFF
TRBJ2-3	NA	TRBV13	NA	TGTGCCCGAGACAGACCCACAGATACGCAGTATTTT	CARDRPTDTQYF
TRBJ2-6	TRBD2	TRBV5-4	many	TGTGCCAGCAGCTTGCGGGCGGGGGGCTCTGGGGCCAACGTCCTGACTTTC	CASSLRAGGSGANVLTF
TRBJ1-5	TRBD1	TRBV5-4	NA	TGTGCCAGCAGCCCGGACAGGGGAGGTCAGCCCCAGCATTTT	CASSPDRGGQPQHF
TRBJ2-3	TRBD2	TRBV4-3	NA	TGCGCCAGCAGCCAAGATAAAGGGACTAGCGTGAGCACAGATACGCAGTATTTT	CASSQDKGTSVSTDTQYF
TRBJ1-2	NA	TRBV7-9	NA	TGTGCCAGCAGCTTAGCGTGGGGCGTGGGAGGCTACACCTTC	CASSLAWGVGGYTF
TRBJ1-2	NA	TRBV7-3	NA	TGTGCCAGCAGCTTAACTGGGGAGGGTGCCTTCTCTGGCTACACCTTC	CASSLTGEGAFSGYTF
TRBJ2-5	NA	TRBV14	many	TGTGCCAGCAGCCAAGATTTCCAGTCGGGGACCCAGTACTTC	CASSQDFQSGTQYF
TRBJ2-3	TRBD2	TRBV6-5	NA	TGTGCCAGCAGGGCCTATAGAGGCGGGGGAGATACGCAGTATTTT	CASRAYRGGGDTQYF